This passage covers 8 T cell receptor beta chains from one sample sequenced in a study of blood T cell repertoires in COVID-19. Assay: immunoSEQ multiplex PCR; the TCRdb copy retains only in-frame clones and omits some. Altogether around 59,000 clones are present, roughly 79% being singletons, with the ten largest covering 25% to 35%. Sequencing used peripheral blood. The source of these receptors is a woman older than 75 with active or convalescent COVID-19.

The gene calls are TRBV24-1 and TRBJ1-2; 10 bases are shared with TRBD1. The germline V gene encodes CDR1 KGHDR and CDR2 SFDVKD. CDR3 length equals 16 residues. J was trimmed by 2 bases and V by 3 bases; bases with no gene match: 5. CDR3 protein: CATSDASGQGNYGYTF. In DNA form, the CDR3 reads TGTGCCACCAGTGATGCTTCGGGACAGGGGAACTATGGCTACACCTTC.

The V and J genes are TRBV28 and TRBJ2-7, with D perhaps matching TRBD2 (7 bases). The CDR3 is 14 residues long. V was clipped by 5 bases and J by 4 bases, with 15 bases between them. Germline CDR1 reads MDHEN; CDR2 reads SYDVKM. The CDR3 bases are TGTGCCAGCAGTATAACAGGGAGGGGTTACGAGCAGTACTTC. It encodes CASSITGRGYEQYF.

This rearrangement joins TRBV21-1 to TRBJ2-5; the D call in the table, TRBD2, was not verified against the DNA. TRBV21-1 is noted as a pseudogene. The CDR3 spans 17 residues. The CDR3: CASTQPGNSEVGETQYF. The CDR3 bases are TGTGCCAGCACCCAGCCTGGAAATAGCGAGGTAGGAGAGACCCAGTACTTC.

The chain uses TRBV19 and TRBJ1-1; D is unresolved. The germline CDR1 and CDR2 sequences are LNHDA and SQIVND (reference sequence). This CDR3 is built from 11 residues. The V end was cut by 9 bases, the J end by 1 base, with 6 bases between. CDR3 region: CASYQNTEAFF. The CDR3 DNA is TGTGCCAGCTACCAGAACACTGAAGCTTTCTTT.

This clone was picked up a small number of times. V gene TRBV7-9 combines with J gene TRBJ2-3; D not resolved. V was cut by 2 bases and J by 2 bases, with 8 bases left in between. This CDR3 has 14 residues. From germline, CDR1 is SEHNR and CDR2 FQNEAQ (reference sequence). The CDR3 sequence is CASSLSYSTDTQYF. DNA of the CDR3: TGTGCCAGCAGCTTATCCTACTCCACAGATACGCAGTATTTT.

This clone was observed a handful of times. This chain uses TRBV13 with TRBJ1-2, with 7 positions matching TRBD1. This CDR3 is built from 16 residues. With 8 bases clipped from V and 6 bases from J, the junction kept 18 bases outside the gene matches. Germline lookup yields CDR1 PRHDT and CDR2 FYEKMQ (reference sequence). The CDR3 region has the DNA TGTGCCAGCCTGTTGTCGGGGACAGCCCATGATGATGGCTACACCTTC. Translating gives CASLLSGTAHDDGYTF.

The chain joins TRBV5-1 to TRBJ1-6; 7 nucleotides line up with TRBD1. Germline V gene lookup returns CDR1 SGHRS and CDR2 YFSETQ. This CDR3 region has 16 residues. Trimming removed 5 bases from V and 5 bases from J; junction bases left unmatched: 10. In DNA, the CDR3 is TGCGCCAGCAGGGTTTCCGGGACAGTGGATAATTCACCCCTCCACTTT. This encodes CASRVSGTVDNSPLHF.

J is TRBJ1-3 and V is TRBV7-2, with D hard to call. This CDR3 spans 16 amino acids. The ends were cut back, 1 base at V and 4 bases at J, with 14 bases in the middle. In germline, CDR1 is SGHTA, CDR2 FQGNSA. The CDR3 DNA reads as TGTGCCAGCAGCTTAGATCCCGGAGGCGGCGGAAACACCATATATTTT. It yields the protein CASSLDPGGGGNTIYF.